This TCR beta chain is from a study of CD8+ T cells in alopecia areata. Broader study findings: One nonresponder makes the tie between baseline CD8+ expansion and response uncertain.

Following RNA extraction, reverse transcription yielded cDNA that acted as the sequencing template. Clones were sequenced by immunoSEQ multiplex PCR, and TCRdb holds only the in-frame ones, with some missing. The table lists about 210,000 clones, 50% to 75% of them singletons. J lost 6 bases, V lost 5 bases, and 3 bases had no gene match. Per the germline V gene, CDR1 is SEHNR and CDR2 is FQNEAQ (reference sequence). This CDR3 has 13 residues. The sample holds many counts of this clone. Its antigen is as yet unknown. The treatment: oral pan-JAK inhibitor, 5-10 mg twice daily. The chain combines TRBV7-9 with TRBJ2-2; 7 bases align to TRBD1. Sequencing used CD4+ T cells sorted from blood, obtained at week 4, from a patient treated with tofacitinib. This clonotype was obtained from a human donor with alopecia areata. The CDR3 loop is CASSGQGAGELFF. The CDR3 nucleotides are TGTGCCAGCAGCGGCCAGGGGGCCGGGGAGCTGTTTTTT.